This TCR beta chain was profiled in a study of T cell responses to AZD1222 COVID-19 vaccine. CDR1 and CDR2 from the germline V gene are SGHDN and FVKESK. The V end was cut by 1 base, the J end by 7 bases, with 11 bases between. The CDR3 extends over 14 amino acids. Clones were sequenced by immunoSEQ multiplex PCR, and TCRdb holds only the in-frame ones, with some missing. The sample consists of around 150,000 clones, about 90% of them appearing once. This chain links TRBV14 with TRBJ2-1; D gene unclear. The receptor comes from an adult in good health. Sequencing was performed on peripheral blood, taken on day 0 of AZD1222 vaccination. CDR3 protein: CASSQVIARNEQFF. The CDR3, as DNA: TGTGCCAGCAGCCAAGTAATAGCTCGGAATGAGCAGTTCTTC.